A selection of T cell receptor beta chains follows, all from one sample in a study of cytomegalovirus exposure and HLA in healthy donors. TCRdb's copy holds only in-frame clones and misses some; the assay was immunoSEQ multiplex PCR. The sample has around 250,000 clones, about 81% seen once. The specimen sequenced was PBMCs. The receptors here all came from a woman aged 55-69 years in good health and CMV-seropositive. CDR3s include the opening cysteine and the closing phenylalanine or tryptophan. D genes are given only for firm matches. Size is omitted from some rows. Given values are once, few, many or a class for expanded clones.

size,D,V,J,DNA,CDR3
.,.,TRBV28,TRBJ1-5,TGTGCCAGCAGCCGATATCTGGCGGGAGGTCAGCCCCAGCATTTT,CASSRYLAGGQPQHF
.,TRBD1,TRBV28,TRBJ2-7,TGTGCCAGCAGTTCGGGGACAGGGATTACCTACGAGCAGTACTTC,CASSSGTGITYEQYF
.,TRBD2,TRBV2,TRBJ2-7,TGTGCCAGCAGCCCAACTGGGGGGACTAGCGGGAGGGAGGGGTACGAGCAGTACTTC,CASSPTGGTSGREGYEQYF
.,.,TRBV19,TRBJ1-2,TGTGCCAGTAGTGCCAGGGATCCCTATGGCTACACCTTC,CASSARDPYGYTF
once,TRBD2,TRBV7-3,TRBJ2-1,TGTGCCAGCAGCCTGCCGGGACTAGCGGGAGTCTTCGGTGAGCAGTTCTTC,CASSLPGLAGVFGEQFF
few,TRBD1,TRBV2,TRBJ1-2,TGTGCCAGCAACCCAGATCGACAGGGGGCCTACACCTTC,CASNPDRQGAYTF
once,TRBD1,TRBV6-6,TRBJ2-1,TGTGCCACCGGGACAGGGGCTAATGAGCAGTTCTTC,CATGTGANEQFF
.,TRBD1,TRBV28,TRBJ1-1,TGTGCCAGCAGTTGGGGACAGCTTGAAGCTTTCTTT,CASSWGQLEAFF
.,TRBD1,TRBV19,TRBJ2-3,TGTGCCACCTTGGGACAGGAGTTCACAGATACGCAGTATTTT,CATLGQEFTDTQYF
.,.,TRBV4-1,TRBJ2-1,TGCGCCAGCAGCCCCCCAAGCGGACCCTACAATGAGCAGTTCTTC,CASSPPSGPYNEQFF
.,.,TRBV30,TRBJ1-4,TGTGCCTGGAGGAAAGACAGGATGAATGAAAAACTGTTTTTT,CAWRKDRMNEKLFF
.,.,TRBV7-2,TRBJ2-6,TGTGCCAGCAGCATAAACAGGGCTGGGGCCAACGTCCTGACTTTC,CASSINRAGANVLTF
.,TRBD1,TRBV19,TRBJ1-1,TGTGCCAGTATCCCGGACAGGGATCACACTGAAGCTTTCTTT,CASIPDRDHTEAFF
.,TRBD2,TRBV5-4,TRBJ2-1,TGTGCCAGCAGCTTGCCTAGCGGGATGGGGTACAATGAGCAGTTCTTC,CASSLPSGMGYNEQFF
.,TRBD1,TRBV7-9,TRBJ2-1,TGTGCCAGCAGCCCAGAGCGGGACAGGGCTCTCTACAATGAGCAGTTCTTC,CASSPERDRALYNEQFF
few,TRBD2,TRBV11-2,TRBJ2-1,TGTGCCAGCAGCTCACTAGCGGGACCATACAATGAGCAGTTCTTC,CASSSLAGPYNEQFF
.,TRBD1,TRBV15,TRBJ2-7,TGTGCCACCAGCAGTGGCGGACAGGAATGGCCCTACGAGCAGTACTTC,CATSSGGQEWPYEQYF
.,TRBD2,TRBV5-1,TRBJ2-2,TGCGCCAGCAGCTTGAGAAGGGCGGGAGTTCGCTTTTTTCACACCGGGGAGCTGTTTTTT,CASSLRRAGVRFFHTGELFF
.,.,TRBV25-1,TRBJ1-5,TGTGCCAGCAGTGAAGGTGGCAGGGGCCCCGATCAGCCCCAGCATTTT,CASSEGGRGPDQPQHF
few,.,TRBV11-2,TRBJ1-5,TGTGCCAGCAGCTTAGGGGGAGGGTTTTATGGCAATCAGCCCCAGCATTTT,CASSLGGGFYGNQPQHF
.,TRBD2,TRBV10-3,TRBJ2-1,TGTGCCATCAGTGAGTGGAGTAGCGGGAGTCCCCACAATGAGCAGTTCTTC,CAISEWSSGSPHNEQFF
.,TRBD1,TRBV9,TRBJ2-3,TGTGCCAGCAGCGTAGGCGGAAGGGGGACAGGGATTCGCACAGATACGCAGTATTTT,CASSVGGRGTGIRTDTQYF
.,.,TRBV5-1,TRBJ2-3,TGCGCCAGCAGCTTGGCCTATATTGCGGATACGCAGTATTTT,CASSLAYIADTQYF
.,.,TRBV27,TRBJ2-3,TGTGCCAGCAGTTTAGGTATAGTCGCAGATACGCAGTATTTT,CASSLGIVADTQYF
.,TRBD1,TRBV9,TRBJ1-3,TGTGCCAGCAGCCTCGACAGGGGGCATGGAAACACCATATATTTT,CASSLDRGHGNTIYF
.,.,TRBV5-6,TRBJ2-1,TGTGCCAGCAGCTTGGTGGTAGGAGGTGAGCAGTTCTTC,CASSLVVGGEQFF
.,TRBD2,TRBV6-1,TRBJ2-4,TGTGCCAGCAGTGATAACGGGAGGACGGGCAAAAACATTCAGTACTTC,CASSDNGRTGKNIQYF
.,TRBD1,TRBV7-8,TRBJ2-3,TGTGCCAGCAGCTTATCCCGACAGGGGGCGGCAGATACGCAGTATTTT,CASSLSRQGAADTQYF
.,.,TRBV28,TRBJ1-5,TGTGCCAGCAGTTTGCCTTCAGGGCAGAATCAGCCCCAGCATTTT,CASSLPSGQNQPQHF
.,TRBD1,TRBV4-1,TRBJ2-4,TGCGCCAGCAGCCATCCTATCCGGGACAGGGGGTCCAAAAACATTCAGTACTTC,CASSHPIRDRGSKNIQYF
once,.,TRBV25-1,TRBJ2-2,TGTGCCAGCAGTAATCCCGGGTCCCGGGTCGGCACCGGGGAGCTGTTTTTT,CASSNPGSRVGTGELFF
.,.,TRBV6-5,TRBJ1-1,TGTGCCAGCAGTTACGTGGCAGGAGGTTGGGAGGCTGAAGCTTTCTTT,CASSYVAGGWEAEAFF
few,.,TRBV30,TRBJ2-7,TGTGCCTGGAGTTTGATTGACAGGAGCTCCTACGAGCAGTACTTC,CAWSLIDRSSYEQYF
once,.,TRBV19,TRBJ2-2,TGTGCCAGTAGCCGGCTCCCGGGGGGGGAGCTGTTTTTT,CASSRLPGGELFF
once,.,TRBV27,TRBJ1-1,TGTGCCAGCAGCGGTGTGTCAAATCCGGGTAACACTGAAGCTTTCTTT,CASSGVSNPGNTEAFF
.,.,TRBV29-1,TRBJ2-1,TGCAGCGTTGCGGTTCGCTCCTACAATGAGCAGTTCTTC,CSVAVRSYNEQFF
.,.,TRBV9,TRBJ2-2,TGTGCCAGCAGCGCGAGTAGTTTACCGACCGGGGAGCTGTTTTTT,CASSASSLPTGELFF
.,TRBD1,TRBV6-5,TRBJ1-5,TGTGCCAGCAGACCTCCGGGACAGGGAAATCAGCCCCAGCATTTT,CASRPPGQGNQPQHF
.,.,TRBV7-9,TRBJ1-5,TGTGCCAGCAGCTTAGTGGGGGCAGGGGTGAGTGGCAATCAGCCCCAGCATTTT,CASSLVGAGVSGNQPQHF
few,.,TRBV7-2,TRBJ1-2,TGTGCCAGCAGCTTACGACAGTCAACTAACTATGGCTACACCTTC,CASSLRQSTNYGYTF
.,.,TRBV10-3,TRBJ2-3,TGTGCCATCAGTGAAAGGAGGGTGGGGAGCACAGATACGCAGTATTTT,CAISERRVGSTDTQYF
.,.,TRBV4-1,TRBJ2-5,TGCGCCAGCAGCCAACGCCACCTACCCCTGGAGACCCAGTACTTC,CASSQRHLPLETQYF
.,TRBD1,TRBV28,TRBJ2-3,TGTGCCAGCAGTTTCGGACAGGCGAACTGGGATACGCAGTATTTT,CASSFGQANWDTQYF
.,TRBD1,TRBV5-5,TRBJ1-2,TGTGCCAGCAGCTTGAGGTCAGGGGGCAGCTATGGCTACACCTTC,CASSLRSGGSYGYTF
.,.,TRBV4-2,TRBJ2-7,TGTGCCAGCAGCCAAGATCTGCCTAGCGCCTACGAGCAGTACTTC,CASSQDLPSAYEQYF
.,TRBD2,TRBV9,TRBJ2-2,TGTGCCAGCAGCGTAGGAGGAATAGCGGGGCCCACCGGGGAGCTGTTTTTT,CASSVGGIAGPTGELFF
.,TRBD2,TRBV5-4,TRBJ2-3,TGTGCCAGCAGCCTCAGACTAGCGGGAGGCACCACAGATACGCAGTATTTT,CASSLRLAGGTTDTQYF
few,.,TRBV6-5,TRBJ2-2,TGTGCCAGCAGTGTAGGGGACACCGGGGAGCTGTTTTTT,CASSVGDTGELFF
.,TRBD2,TRBV10-2,TRBJ2-3,TGCGCCAGCAGTCTGACTAGCGGTGCAGATACGCAGTATTTT,CASSLTSGADTQYF
.,TRBD1,TRBV28,TRBJ2-3,TGTGCCAGCAGGACACCGGGACAGGGCACAGATACGCAGTATTTT,CASRTPGQGTDTQYF
once,.,TRBV6-1,TRBJ1-1,TGTGCCAGCAGTGAGCGGACTGGCGCTGAAGCTTTCTTT,CASSERTGAEAFF
.,.,TRBV6-5,TRBJ2-1,TGTGCCAGCAGTAAAAGCGGGTACAATGAGCAGTTCTTC,CASSKSGYNEQFF
.,TRBD2,TRBV30,TRBJ2-1,TGTGCCTGGAGTGGACTAGCGGGAAGCAATGAGCAGTTCTTC,CAWSGLAGSNEQFF
few,TRBD2,TRBV5-1,TRBJ2-5,TGCGCCAGCAGCCCACTAGCGGGAGGGCCTGGGGAGACCCAGTACTTC,CASSPLAGGPGETQYF
.,TRBD1,TRBV27,TRBJ2-3,TGTGCCAGCAGACGGGACAGGGGCACAGATACGCAGTATTTT,CASRRDRGTDTQYF
.,.,TRBV19,TRBJ1-5,TGTGCCAGTAGTAAGGAGTATAGCAATCAGCCCCAGCATTTT,CASSKEYSNQPQHF
.,.,TRBV7-9,TRBJ2-5,TGTGCCAGCAGCTTAGTGGCACAGCAAGAGACCCAGTACTTC,CASSLVAQQETQYF
.,TRBD1,TRBV18,TRBJ1-5,TGTGCCAGCTCACCCGGGACAGCAGATCGTCAGCCCCAGCATTTT,CASSPGTADRQPQHF
.,.,TRBV18,TRBJ2-2,TGTGCCAGCTCACCGGGGGGCACCGGGGAGCTGTTTTTT,CASSPGGTGELFF